This entry features one T cell receptor beta chain sequence. Its antigen specificity is not known. No per-base quality is available; no much larger clone lies one base away. The Quick-DNA Microprep Kit was used to extract genomic DNA from the sorted cells. Amplification of TCRbeta DNA was done with the immunoSEQ hsTCRbeta kit, following the protocol from the manufacturer. TCRbeta libraries were sequenced on an Illumina MiSeq instrument. Processing in the source paper ran as follows. Following removal of out-of-frame sequences, a few million distinct TCRbeta sequences were retained, with an average of roughly 70,000 per individual. Two values were used to score each individual: the count of some 150 previously reported CMV-associated TCRbeta sequences and the total count of productive distinct TCRbeta sequences. A beta-binomial model was reimplemented in Python, and scikit-learn random forests with default parameters were trained on data from the US cohort. On the Belgian cohort, classifier performance was reported as the median AUC, along with percentile confidence intervals, across 10,000 bootstrap iterations. TCRdb obtained this table from immuneACCESS and retained in-frame rearrangements with V and J assigned. These tables miss some clones; where compared with another copy, unresolved V genes account for less than half of the shortfall, and the remainder is unexplained. V, J and clone size are taken as reported in that table, and D and trimming were inferred from the DNA itself. Recorded for this sample are around 99,000 clones; approximately 80% of them occurred a single time. Roughly 4% of the sample belongs to the ten largest clones.

These data belong to a study of memory CD4+ T cells and cytomegalovirus serostatus (dated by TCRdb to about 2019). Looking at the study overall: A total of roughly 33 healthy Belgian adults, of whom 9 were CMV seropositive and approximately 25 were CMV seronegative, were included in the cohort. To replicate a published TCR-based CMV serostatus classifier, the researchers sequenced the CD4+ memory TCRbeta repertoires of a Belgian cohort whose cytomegalovirus serostatus was known. The investigation overall reported the following: Results were interpreted as suggesting that the CMV-associated TCR signature is largely present in the CD4+ memory repertoire. Of around 150 previously reported CMV-associated TCRbeta sequences, approximately 70 appeared in the CD4+ memory repertoires, each in one to five individuals. For CMV serostatus prediction, a median bootstrapped AUC of 0.95 was reached with the original framework, and a median bootstrapped AUC of roughly 0.92 was reached with a US-trained random forest. On the Belgian cohort, the classifier built on the original framework reached a median bootstrapped AUC of around 0.96, with a 95% CI of 0.76-1.00. Only CD4+CD45RO+ memory cells were sequenced, unlike the original study, which covered naive and memory CD4+ and CD8+ populations.

Single viable CD3+CD4+CD8-CD45RO+ cells were sorted as memory CD4+ T cells on a FACSAria II. To determine CMV serostatus, a Roche Elecsys assay was used that detects serum IgG against CMV pp150, pp28, p38 and p52. After thawing, total CD4+ T cells were enriched by positive selection with CD4 magnetic microbeads. Samples originated from another study that specifically interrogated the CD4+ T cell memory repertoire. Peripheral blood mononuclear cells were isolated and cryopreserved according to standard operating procedures, and serum was stored at -80 degrees C. The staining used CD3-PerCP (BW264/56), CD4-APC (RPA-T4), CD45RO-PE (UCHT1) and CD8-Pacific Orange (3B5) antibodies, and Sytox blue was used to exclude non-viable cells. The clonotype originates from an adult in good health and CMV-seropositive. Specimen: memory CD4+ T cells from blood.

The CDR3 in this case is CASRGQGEQYF. The nucleotide sequence reads TGTGCCAGCCGAGGACAAGGCGAGCAGTACTTC. The chain is assembled from TRBV28 and TRBJ2-7; a tentative D call is TRBD1 (5 bases match). Based on the germline V gene, the CDR1 and CDR2 sequences are MDHEN and SYDVKM. The CDR3 goes from the cysteine to the phenylalanine over 11 residues. The read is trimmed to its CDR3 DNA, 33 bases read in frame from base 1. The junction shows trimming of 8 bases on V and 6 bases on J, plus 11 bases between the germline ends.